This T cell receptor (beta chain) was obtained from a study of Tregs in tolerant kidney transplant recipients. V lost 6 bases and J lost 4; bases outside the gene matches: 4. This CDR3 is built from 15 residues. CDR1 MNHNY and CDR2 SVGAGI come from the germline V gene (reference sequence). Only in-frame clones appear in the TCRdb table, and some are missing; sequencing was by immunoSEQ multiplex PCR. The sample comprises about 94,000 clones, over 85% of which are singletons, and 0.46% rests with the top ten. The clonotype originates from a human donor who received a combined kidney and bone marrow transplant. The V gene is TRBV6-6, the J gene TRBJ2-1; TRBD2 matches 12 bases. The specimen was CD4+ T cells from blood, collected before the transplant. DNA for the CDR3: TGTGCCAGCAGACTAGCGGGGGGTTCGTACAATGAGCAGTTCTTC. It is translated as CASRLAGGSYNEQFF.